The rows below give T cell receptor beta chains drawn from one sample of a study of T-cell reconstitution after alpha-beta-depleted transplantation in children. TCRdb fed the PCR reads into MiXCR, producing one record per CDR3 protein. Here the sample spans 250,000 to 400,000 distinct CDR3 sequences, over 20% being singletons. The specimen comprised PBMCs, mostly from graft donor cells, sampled 180 days after TCRalphabeta/CD19-depleted stem cell transplant. The origin of the receptors is a male patient younger than 18 who had a stem cell transplant for acute lymphoblastic leukemia, so the T cells may come from the graft donor. CDR3s include the opening cysteine and the closing phenylalanine or tryptophan. The order of the fields is clone size, D gene, J gene, V gene, CDR3 length, CDR3 DNA, CDR3 protein. A D gene is named only where the DNA matches it firmly. Expanded clones get a size class; other rows say once, few or many, or leave the size out.

few . TRBJ2-2 TRBV4-2 16 TGTGCCAGCAGCCAAGATCCGGGGACTGGAGCCGGGGAGCTGTTTTTT CASSQDPGTGAGELFF
. . TRBJ2-2 TRBV29-1 17 TGCAGCGTTGAAGATCTCCGGGGCAGGGCGTCAGCCGGGGAGCTGTTTTTT CSVEDLRGRASAGELFF
many . TRBJ2-7 TRBV5-6 13 TGTGCCAGCAGTCGGGACCGGACCTACGAGCAGTACTTC CASSRDRTYEQYF
few . TRBJ2-7 TRBV5-1 14 TGCGCCAGCAGCTTGATCGGGCCTCCCTACGAGCAGTACTTC CASSLIGPPYEQYF
. . TRBJ2-5 TRBV9 16 TGTGCCAGCAGCGTAGGGGTCAGGACGTACCAAGAGACCCAGTACTTC CASSVGVRTYQETQYF
. . TRBJ2-3 TRBV24-1 15 TGTGCCACCAGTGATCACCGGGACTTCCTAGATACGCAGTATTTT CATSDHRDFLDTQYF
few TRBD1 TRBJ2-7 TRBV12-3/TRBV12-4 16 TGTGCCAGCAGCCCCCTGGCAGGGGGTTCTTTGTACGAGCAGTACTTC CASSPLAGGSLYEQYF
many TRBD2 TRBJ2-1 TRBV11-3 16 TGTGCCAGCAGCTTACATACCAGCGGGAGTTGGAATGAGCAGTTCTTC CASSLHTSGSWNEQFF
. TRBD2 TRBJ2-7 TRBV5-1 16 TGCGCCAGCAGCTCACGACGGGGGGTGGGTGCCAACCAGCAGTACTTC CASSSRRGVGANQQYF
. TRBD2 TRBJ2-7 TRBV5-1 16 TGCGCCAGCAGCTTGCGGCCTAGCGGGAGTAACCACGAGCAGTACTTC CASSLRPSGSNHEQYF
. TRBD2 TRBJ2-2 TRBV20-1 16 TGCAGTGCTCCCCGGACTAGCGGAGGGAACACCGGGGAGCTGTTTTTT CSAPRTSGGNTGELFF
. . TRBJ2-5 TRBV11-3 14 TGTGCCAGCAGCGCGACAGGTCTACAAGAGACCCAGTACTTC CASSATGLQETQYF
. TRBD2 TRBJ2-1 TRBV4-1 15 TGCGCCAGCAGCCCCCCCGTACTAGCGTACAATGAGCAGTTCTTC CASSPPVLAYNEQFF
. . TRBJ2-3 TRBV5-5 16 TGTGCCAGCAGCTTGCCAGGACTTATTATCACAGATACGCAGTATTTT CASSLPGLIITDTQYF
. TRBD1 TRBJ2-5 TRBV4-1 15 TGCGCCAGCAGAGGGGGCAGGGGGCGTAGAGAGACCCAGTACTTC CASRGGRGRRETQYF
few . TRBJ2-2 TRBV5-5 17 TGTGCCAGCAGCGCGCCGACGGACGCCCTGAACACCGGGGAGCTGTTTTTT CASSAPTDALNTGELFF
few . TRBJ2-5 TRBV7-8 13 TGTGCCAGCAGCTCAGCGGTCGAAGAGACCCAGTACTTC CASSSAVEETQYF
few . TRBJ1-2 TRBV12-3/TRBV12-4 13 TGTGCCAGCGCTCCGGGCACGGGCTATGGCTACACCTTC CASAPGTGYGYTF
. . TRBJ1-1 TRBV29-1 11 TGCAGCGTTGAAGATCCGGGGGGAGCTTTCTTT CSVEDPGGAFF
. . TRBJ2-2 TRBV7-9 16 TGTGCCAGCAGCCCTCGCGGTAGCGGCAACACCGGGGAGCTGTTTTTT CASSPRGSGNTGELFF
. . TRBJ2-3 TRBV20-1 16 TGCAGTGCTAGACAATCCCCCAGGGTCAGCACAGATACGCAGTATTTT CSARQSPRVSTDTQYF
. TRBD2 TRBJ2-7 TRBV20-1 15 TGCAGTGCTAGAGTAAGACTAGCGGGGCTCTACGAGCAGTACTTC CSARVRLAGLYEQYF
. . TRBJ2-5 TRBV18 15 TGTGCCAGCTCACCACAGCAGCCGGCCAAAGAGACCCAGTACTTC CASSPQQPAKETQYF
once TRBD1 TRBJ2-7 TRBV11-2 15 TGTGCCAGCAGCAAACCAGGGACAGCTCCCTACGAGCAGTACTTC CASSKPGTAPYEQYF
. . TRBJ1-1 TRBV5-1 13 TGCGCCAGCAGCTTGGACGGGGCTGCTGAAGCTTTCTTT CASSLDGAAEAFF
. . TRBJ2-7 TRBV2 14 TGTGCCAGCAGTGAACGGAGAAGGTGGGACGAGCAGTACTTC CASSERRRWDEQYF
. . TRBJ2-5 TRBV27 14 TGTGCCAGCAGTTTTCTCGAGGCGAGGGAGACCCAGTACTTC CASSFLEARETQYF
. . TRBJ2-1 TRBV29-1 17 TGCAGCGTTGAGGCCCCCGGATCCTCCAAGCCTAATCTTGGGCAGTTCTTC CSVEAPGSSKPNLGQFF
. . TRBJ2-3 TRBV20-1 14 TGCAGTGCTACCGGGACGACCCAAAGGGATACGCAGTATTTT CSATGTTQRDTQYF